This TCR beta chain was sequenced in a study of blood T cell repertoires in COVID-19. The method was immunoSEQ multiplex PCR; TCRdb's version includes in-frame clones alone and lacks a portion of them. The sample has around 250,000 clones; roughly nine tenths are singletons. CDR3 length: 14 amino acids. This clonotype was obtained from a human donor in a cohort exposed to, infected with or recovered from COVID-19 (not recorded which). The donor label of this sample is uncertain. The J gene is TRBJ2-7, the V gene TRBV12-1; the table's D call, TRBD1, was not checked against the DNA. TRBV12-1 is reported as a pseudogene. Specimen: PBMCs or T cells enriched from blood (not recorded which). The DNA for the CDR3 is TGTGCCAGCAGCCTACAGGGGGGAAGCTACGAGCAGTACTTC. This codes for CASSLQGGSYEQYF.